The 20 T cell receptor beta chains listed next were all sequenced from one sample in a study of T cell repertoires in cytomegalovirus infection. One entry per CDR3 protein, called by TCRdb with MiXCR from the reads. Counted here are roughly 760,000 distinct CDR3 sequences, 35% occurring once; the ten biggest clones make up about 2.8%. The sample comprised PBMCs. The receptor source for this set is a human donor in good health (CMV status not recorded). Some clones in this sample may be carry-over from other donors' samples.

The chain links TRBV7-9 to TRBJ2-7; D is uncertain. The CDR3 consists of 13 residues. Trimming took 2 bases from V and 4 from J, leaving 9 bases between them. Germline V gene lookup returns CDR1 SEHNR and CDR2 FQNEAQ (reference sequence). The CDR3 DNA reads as TGTGCCAGCAGCTTACGGTCAGAATACGAGCAGTACTTC. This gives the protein CASSLRSEYEQYF.

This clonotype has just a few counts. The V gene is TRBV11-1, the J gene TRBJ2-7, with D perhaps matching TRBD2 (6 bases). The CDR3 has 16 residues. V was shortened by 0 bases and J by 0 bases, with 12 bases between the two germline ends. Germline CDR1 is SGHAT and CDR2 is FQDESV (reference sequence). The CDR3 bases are TGTGCCAGCAGCTTAGCGGAGGGACCGAACTCCTACGAGCAGTACTTC. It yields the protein CASSLAEGPNSYEQYF.

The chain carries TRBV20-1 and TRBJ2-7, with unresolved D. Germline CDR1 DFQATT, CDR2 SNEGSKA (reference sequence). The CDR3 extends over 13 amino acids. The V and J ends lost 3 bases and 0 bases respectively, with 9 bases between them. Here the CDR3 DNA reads TGCAGTGCTAGCGGGCGATTCTCCTACGAGCAGTACTTC. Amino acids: CSASGRFSYEQYF.

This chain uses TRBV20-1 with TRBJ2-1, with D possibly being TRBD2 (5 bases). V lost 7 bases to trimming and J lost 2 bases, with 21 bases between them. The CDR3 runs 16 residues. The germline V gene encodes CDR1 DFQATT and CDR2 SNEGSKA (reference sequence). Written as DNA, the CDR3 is TGCAGTGTAGCGTCGCGAGCAGGTGGACCCTACAATGAGCAGTTCTTC. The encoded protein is CSVASRAGGPYNEQFF.

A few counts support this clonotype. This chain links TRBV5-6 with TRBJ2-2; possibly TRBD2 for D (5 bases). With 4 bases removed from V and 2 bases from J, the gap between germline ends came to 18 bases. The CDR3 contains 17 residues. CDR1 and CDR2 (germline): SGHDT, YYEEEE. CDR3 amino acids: CASSNPQRTGNTGELFF. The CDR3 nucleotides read TGTGCCAGCAGCAACCCACAAAGGACGGGAAACACCGGGGAGCTGTTTTTT. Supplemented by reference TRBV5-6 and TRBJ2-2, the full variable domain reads DAGVTQSPTHLIKTRGQQVTLRCSPKSGHDTVSWYQQALGQGPQFIFQYYEEEERQRGNFPDRFSGHQFPNYSSELNVNALLLGDSALYLCASSNPQRTGNTGELFFGEGSRLTVL.

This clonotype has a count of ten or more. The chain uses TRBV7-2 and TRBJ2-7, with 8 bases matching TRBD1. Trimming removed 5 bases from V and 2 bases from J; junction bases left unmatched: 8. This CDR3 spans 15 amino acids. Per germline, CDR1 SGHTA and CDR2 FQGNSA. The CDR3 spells CASSPRQGSPYEQYF. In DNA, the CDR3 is TGTGCCAGCAGCCCTCGACAGGGGAGCCCCTACGAGCAGTACTTC.

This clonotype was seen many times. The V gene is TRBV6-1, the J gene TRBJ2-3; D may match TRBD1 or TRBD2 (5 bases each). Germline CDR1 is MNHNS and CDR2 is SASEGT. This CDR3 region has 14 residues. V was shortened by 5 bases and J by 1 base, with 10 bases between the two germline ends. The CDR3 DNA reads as TGTGCCAGCAGTATACGGGACGGCACAGATACGCAGTATTTT. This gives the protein CASSIRDGTDTQYF.

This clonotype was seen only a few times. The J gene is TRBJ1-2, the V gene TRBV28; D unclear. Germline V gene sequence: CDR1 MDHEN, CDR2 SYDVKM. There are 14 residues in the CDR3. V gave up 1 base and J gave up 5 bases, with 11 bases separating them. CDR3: CASSLSLEGYGYTF. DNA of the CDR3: TGTGCCAGCAGTTTATCGCTCGAGGGATATGGCTACACCTTC.

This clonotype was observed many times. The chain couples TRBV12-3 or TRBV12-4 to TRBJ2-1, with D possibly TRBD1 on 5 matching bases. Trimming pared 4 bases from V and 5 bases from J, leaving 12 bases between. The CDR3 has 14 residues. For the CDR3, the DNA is TGTGCCAGCAGTTCCTCGGACAAGGACAATGAGCAGTTCTTC. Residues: CASSSSDKDNEQFF.

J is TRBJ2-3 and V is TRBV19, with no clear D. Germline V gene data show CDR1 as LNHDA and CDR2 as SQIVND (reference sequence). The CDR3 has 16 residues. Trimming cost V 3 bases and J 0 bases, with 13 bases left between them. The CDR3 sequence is CASSMVWISSTDTQYF. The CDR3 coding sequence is TGTGCCAGTAGTATGGTCTGGATATCTAGCACAGATACGCAGTATTTT.

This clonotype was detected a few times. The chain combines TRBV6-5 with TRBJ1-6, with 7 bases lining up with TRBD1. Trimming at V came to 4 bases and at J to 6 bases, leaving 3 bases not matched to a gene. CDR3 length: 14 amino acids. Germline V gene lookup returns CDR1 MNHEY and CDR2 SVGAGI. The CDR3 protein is CASSWGDSNSPLHF. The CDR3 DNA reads TGTGCCAGCAGTTGGGGGGACAGTAATTCACCCCTCCACTTT.

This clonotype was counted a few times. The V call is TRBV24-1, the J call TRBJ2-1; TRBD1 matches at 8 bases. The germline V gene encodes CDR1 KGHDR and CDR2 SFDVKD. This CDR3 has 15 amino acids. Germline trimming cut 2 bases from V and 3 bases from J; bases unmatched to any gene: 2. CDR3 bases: TGTGCCACCAGTGATTCCGGGACAGGCTACAATGAGCAGTTCTTC. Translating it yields CATSDSGTGYNEQFF.

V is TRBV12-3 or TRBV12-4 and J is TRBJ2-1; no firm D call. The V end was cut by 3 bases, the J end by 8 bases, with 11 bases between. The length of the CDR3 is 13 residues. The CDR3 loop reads CASSFRATYEQFF. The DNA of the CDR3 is TGTGCCAGCAGTTTTAGGGCCACCTATGAGCAGTTCTTC.

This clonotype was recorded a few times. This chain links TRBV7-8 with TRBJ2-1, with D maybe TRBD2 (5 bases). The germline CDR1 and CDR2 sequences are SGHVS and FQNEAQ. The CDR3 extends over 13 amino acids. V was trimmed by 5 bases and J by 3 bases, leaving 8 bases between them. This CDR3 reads CASSTRGYNEQFF. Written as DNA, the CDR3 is TGTGCCAGCAGCACCCGGGGCTACAATGAGCAGTTCTTC.

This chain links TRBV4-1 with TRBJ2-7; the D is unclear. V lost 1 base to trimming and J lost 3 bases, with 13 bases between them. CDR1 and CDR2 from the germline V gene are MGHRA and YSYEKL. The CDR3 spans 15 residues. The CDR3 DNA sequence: TGCGCCAGCAGCCAAGTCGCAACCACCTACTACGAGCAGTACTTC. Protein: CASSQVATTYYEQYF.

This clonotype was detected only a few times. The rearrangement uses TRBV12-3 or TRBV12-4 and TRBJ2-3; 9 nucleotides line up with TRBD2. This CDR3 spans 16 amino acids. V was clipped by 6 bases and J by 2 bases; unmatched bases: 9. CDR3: CASSRDRTSVTDTQYF. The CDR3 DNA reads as TGTGCCAGCAGCCGCGACCGGACTAGCGTCACAGATACGCAGTATTTT.

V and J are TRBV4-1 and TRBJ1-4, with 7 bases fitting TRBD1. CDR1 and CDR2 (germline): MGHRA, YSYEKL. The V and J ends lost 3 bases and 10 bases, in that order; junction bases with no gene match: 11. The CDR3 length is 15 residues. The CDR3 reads CASSHGDRDSGKLFF. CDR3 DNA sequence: TGCGCCAGCAGCCATGGGGACCGGGACAGCGGAAAACTGTTTTTT.

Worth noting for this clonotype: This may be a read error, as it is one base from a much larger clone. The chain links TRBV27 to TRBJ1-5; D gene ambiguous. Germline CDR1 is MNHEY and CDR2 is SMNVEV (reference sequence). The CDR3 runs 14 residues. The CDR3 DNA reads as TGTGCCCGCAGTCCCCGCGGGAGGGATCAGCCCCAGCATTTT. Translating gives CARSPRGRDQPQHF.

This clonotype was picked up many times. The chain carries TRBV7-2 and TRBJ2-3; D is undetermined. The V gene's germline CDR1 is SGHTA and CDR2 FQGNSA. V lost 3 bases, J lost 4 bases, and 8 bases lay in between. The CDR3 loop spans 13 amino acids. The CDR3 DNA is TGTGCCAGCAGCTTCCGGGTTGCAGATACGCAGTATTTT. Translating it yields CASSFRVADTQYF.

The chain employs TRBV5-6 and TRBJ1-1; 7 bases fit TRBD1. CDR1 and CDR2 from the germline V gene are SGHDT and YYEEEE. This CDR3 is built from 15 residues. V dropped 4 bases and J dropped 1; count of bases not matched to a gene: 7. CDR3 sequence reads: CASSRGRGRNTEAFF. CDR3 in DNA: TGTGCCAGCAGCCGGGGCAGGGGGAGGAACACTGAAGCTTTCTTT.